The next 8 T cell receptor beta chains were all read from a single sample in a study of blood T cell repertoires in COVID-19. Profiling relied on immunoSEQ multiplex PCR, and the TCRdb table lists in-frame clones only, not all of them. The sample has 100,000 or so clones; 82% are singletons. The sequenced sample was peripheral blood. These receptors originate from an older man with active or convalescent COVID-19.

The chain links TRBV3-1 (or the pseudogene TRBV3-2) to TRBJ2-4; 10 nucleotides match TRBD2. CDR1 is LGHDT and CDR2 is YNNKEL in the germline V gene (reference sequence). Trimming took 1 base from V and 0 from J; bases not matched to a gene: 15. The CDR3 extends over 21 amino acids. Written as DNA, the CDR3 is TGTGCCAGCAGCCAAGTAGCGCTAGCGGGGGCCTCTAGATTAGCCAAAAACATTCAGTACTTC. This sequence encodes CASSQVALAGASRLAKNIQYF.

This sequence joins TRBV5-1 and TRBJ2-3; 14 nucleotides agree with TRBD2. CDR3 length: 18 amino acids. Germline CDR1 reads SGHRS; CDR2 reads YFSETQ. V shed 3 bases, J shed 0 bases, and the junction held 6 bases outside the gene matches. This CDR3 is CASSSTSGGVPSTDTQYF. CDR3 coding DNA: TGCGCCAGCAGCTCGACTAGCGGGGGGGTCCCTAGCACAGATACGCAGTATTTT.

The chain has TRBV19 and TRBJ2-7, with D possibly TRBD1 on 6 matching bases. The germline V and J ends were trimmed by 4 bases and 0 bases, with 10 bases remaining between them. This CDR3 comprises 14 residues. Germline V gene sequence: CDR1 LNHDA, CDR2 SQIVND (reference sequence). The CDR3 protein is CASSKGDGSYEQYF. The CDR3 DNA reads TGTGCCAGTAGTAAGGGGGACGGCTCCTACGAGCAGTACTTC.

The chain employs TRBV27 and TRBJ1-3, with D uncertain. V lost 3 bases and J 0 bases, leaving 15 bases between the germline ends. The CDR3 covers 17 residues. Germline loops: CDR1 MNHEY, CDR2 SMNVEV (reference sequence). The CDR3 bases are TGTGCCAGCAGTTTGCATGCCTCCGGGAGCTCTGGAAACACCATATATTTT. Protein product: CASSLHASGSSGNTIYF.

This clone was detected only a few times. The chain links TRBV6-5 to TRBJ1-2, with D possibly matching TRBD1 (6 bases). From germline, CDR1 is MNHEY and CDR2 SVGAGI. The CDR3 extends over 14 amino acids. Trimming left V 2 bases short and J 1 base short, with 8 bases between. The CDR3 loop is CASSYGTLNYGYTF. In DNA form, the CDR3 reads TGTGCCAGCAGTTACGGGACACTTAACTATGGCTACACCTTC.

V gene TRBV7-9 combines with J gene TRBJ2-3; the D is unclear. V was trimmed by 5 bases and J by 3 bases, leaving 12 bases between them. In germline, CDR1 is SEHNR, CDR2 FQNEAQ (reference sequence). CDR3 length: 14 amino acids. The CDR3 DNA is TGTGCCAGCAGCCGAGATACCGTAACAGATACGCAGTATTTT. This sequence encodes CASSRDTVTDTQYF.

This clone was recorded once. The germline gene is not matched at one end of the junction; a read error may be the cause. The rearrangement joins TRBV5-6 to TRBJ1-1, with no clear D. This CDR3 has 12 residues. Germline-derived CDR1 and CDR2 are SGHDT and YYEEEE. The CDR3 sequence: CASSLGEMMPVF. CDR3 nucleotide sequence: TGTGCCAGCAGCTTGGGAGAAATGATGCCGGTCTTT. The full variable domain, rest sourced from reference TRBV5-6 and TRBJ1-1, is DAGVTQSPTHLIKTRGQQVTLRCSPKSGHDTVSWYQQALGQGPQFIFQYYEEEERQRGNFPDRFSGHQFPNYSSELNVNALLLGDSALYLCASSLGEMMPVFGQGTRLTVV.

The rearrangement links TRBV10-1 to TRBJ2-2; D might be TRBD1 (7 bases). This CDR3 has 14 amino acids. Germline values: CDR1 WNHNN, CDR2 SYGVQD (reference sequence). V was shortened by 6 bases and J by 3 bases, with 11 bases between the two germline ends. The CDR3 spells CASRPRGDTGELFF. CDR3 nucleotide sequence: TGCGCCAGCAGGCCCAGGGGGGACACCGGGGAGCTGTTTTTT.